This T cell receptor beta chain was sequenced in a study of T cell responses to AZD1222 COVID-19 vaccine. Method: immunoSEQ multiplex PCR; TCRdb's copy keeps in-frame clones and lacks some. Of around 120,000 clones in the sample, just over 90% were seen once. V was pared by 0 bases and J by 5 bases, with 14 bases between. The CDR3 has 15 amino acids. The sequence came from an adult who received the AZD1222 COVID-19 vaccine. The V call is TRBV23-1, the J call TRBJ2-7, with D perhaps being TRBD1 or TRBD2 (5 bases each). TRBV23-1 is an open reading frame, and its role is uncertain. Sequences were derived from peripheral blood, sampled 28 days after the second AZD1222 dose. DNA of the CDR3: TGCGCCAGCAGTCAATCATTAGGGTTGGGGGACGAGCAGTACTTC. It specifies CASSQSLGLGDEQYF.